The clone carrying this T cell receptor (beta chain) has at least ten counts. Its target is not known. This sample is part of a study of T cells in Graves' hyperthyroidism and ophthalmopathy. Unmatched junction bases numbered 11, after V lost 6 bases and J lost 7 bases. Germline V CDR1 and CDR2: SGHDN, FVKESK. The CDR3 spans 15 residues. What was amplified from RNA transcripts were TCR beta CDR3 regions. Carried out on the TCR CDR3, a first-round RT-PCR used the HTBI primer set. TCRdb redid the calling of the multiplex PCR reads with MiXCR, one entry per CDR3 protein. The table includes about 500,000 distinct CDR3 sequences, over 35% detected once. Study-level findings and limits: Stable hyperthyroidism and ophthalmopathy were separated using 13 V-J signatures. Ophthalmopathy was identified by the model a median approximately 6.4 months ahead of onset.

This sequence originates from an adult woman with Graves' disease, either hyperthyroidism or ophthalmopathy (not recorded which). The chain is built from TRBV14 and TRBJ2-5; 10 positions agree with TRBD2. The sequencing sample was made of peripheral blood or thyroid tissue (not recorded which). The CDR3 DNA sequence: TGTGCCAGCAGTCAAACTAGCGGGGCCGCCACGACCCAGTACTTC. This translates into CASSQTSGAATTQYF.